These T cell receptor beta chains were read from a single sample in a study of cytomegalovirus exposure and HLA in healthy donors. TCRdb's table, derived via immunoSEQ multiplex PCR, lists solely in-frame clones and lacks some. The sample yields 130,000 or so clones, more than 70% seen once. Sample: PBMCs. The receptors stem from a woman between 55 and 75 years old in good health and CMV-seronegative. Each CDR3 is given with its conserved first and last residue. The order of the fields is J gene, clone size, D gene, V gene, CDR3 protein, CDR3 DNA. D genes are given only for firm matches. Clone size is not always given. Where it is, it says once, few, many or a class for expanded clones.

J gene: TRBJ2-6; clone size: .; D gene: TRBD1; V gene: TRBV7-2; CDR3 protein: CASSPGPGQYSGANVLTF; CDR3 DNA: TGTGCCAGCAGCCCGGGACCGGGACAGTATTCTGGGGCCAACGTCCTGACTTTC
J gene: TRBJ1-4; clone size: few; D gene: TRBD1; V gene: TRBV30; CDR3 protein: CAWTTTGGFEKLFF; CDR3 DNA: TGTGCCTGGACCACGACAGGGGGCTTTGAAAAACTGTTTTTT
J gene: TRBJ1-2; clone size: .; D gene: TRBD1; V gene: TRBV19; CDR3 protein: CATQLRSRGQAINYGYTF; CDR3 DNA: TGTGCCACCCAACTCCGGAGTCGAGGACAGGCGATAAACTATGGCTACACCTTC
J gene: TRBJ1-1; clone size: .; D gene: TRBD1; V gene: TRBV7-9; CDR3 protein: CASSFGRTGGTEAFF; CDR3 DNA: TGTGCCAGCAGCTTTGGGCGGACAGGGGGCACTGAAGCTTTCTTT
J gene: TRBJ1-1; clone size: .; D gene: TRBD1; V gene: TRBV5-6; CDR3 protein: CASSGSTGGWAEAFF; CDR3 DNA: TGTGCCAGCAGCGGATCGACAGGGGGCTGGGCTGAAGCTTTCTTT
J gene: TRBJ2-2; clone size: .; D gene: .; V gene: TRBV2; CDR3 protein: CASSEALAGRSTGELFF; CDR3 DNA: TGTGCCAGCAGTGAAGCGCTAGCAGGCAGGAGCACCGGGGAGCTGTTTTTT
J gene: TRBJ2-7; clone size: .; D gene: .; V gene: TRBV19; CDR3 protein: CASSIEREGYEQYF; CDR3 DNA: TGTGCCAGTAGTATAGAGCGAGAGGGTTACGAGCAGTACTTC
J gene: TRBJ1-1; clone size: .; D gene: .; V gene: TRBV21-1; CDR3 protein: CASSTPSPGGTEAFF; CDR3 DNA: TGTGCCAGCAGCACCCCCTCCCCAGGGGGGACTGAAGCTTTCTTT
J gene: TRBJ2-1; clone size: few; D gene: TRBD2; V gene: TRBV7-8; CDR3 protein: CASSRTSGLRNEQFF; CDR3 DNA: TGTGCCAGCAGCAGGACTAGCGGATTGAGGAATGAGCAGTTCTTC
J gene: TRBJ2-7; clone size: .; D gene: .; V gene: TRBV11-1; CDR3 protein: CASSRLGSYEQYF; CDR3 DNA: TGTGCCAGCAGCCGACTCGGATCCTACGAGCAGTACTTC
J gene: TRBJ2-5; clone size: .; D gene: .; V gene: TRBV18; CDR3 protein: CASSSGVKETQYF; CDR3 DNA: TGTGCCAGCTCATCCGGGGTTAAAGAGACCCAGTACTTC
J gene: TRBJ1-2; clone size: few; D gene: .; V gene: TRBV10-3; CDR3 protein: CAISDWGGSYGYTF; CDR3 DNA: TGTGCCATCAGTGACTGGGGGGGGAGCTATGGCTACACCTTC
J gene: TRBJ1-1; clone size: .; D gene: .; V gene: TRBV5-6; CDR3 protein: CASSLGARNTEAFF; CDR3 DNA: TGTGCCAGCAGCTTGGGGGCTCGGAACACTGAAGCTTTCTTT
J gene: TRBJ2-7; clone size: .; D gene: TRBD2; V gene: TRBV11-2; CDR3 protein: CASSSNPGGVGSYEQYF; CDR3 DNA: TGTGCCAGCAGCTCGAATCCCGGGGGGGTGGGCTCCTACGAGCAGTACTTC
J gene: TRBJ2-1; clone size: .; D gene: TRBD2; V gene: TRBV5-1; CDR3 protein: CASSSLAGWTYNEQFF; CDR3 DNA: TGCGCCAGCAGCTCGCTAGCGGGATGGACCTACAATGAGCAGTTCTTC
J gene: TRBJ2-7; clone size: .; D gene: TRBD1; V gene: TRBV19; CDR3 protein: CASSIRAGRGHYEQYF; CDR3 DNA: TGTGCCAGTAGTATTAGGGCTGGCAGGGGGCACTACGAGCAGTACTTC
J gene: TRBJ1-1; clone size: .; D gene: .; V gene: TRBV28; CDR3 protein: CASSLYRVGTEAFF; CDR3 DNA: TGTGCCAGCAGTTTATACAGGGTGGGCACTGAAGCTTTCTTT
J gene: TRBJ2-1; clone size: once; D gene: TRBD1; V gene: TRBV4-2; CDR3 protein: CASSQEIGQGFDEQFF; CDR3 DNA: TGTGCCAGCAGCCAAGAAATAGGACAGGGGTTCGATGAGCAGTTCTTC
J gene: TRBJ1-1; clone size: .; D gene: .; V gene: TRBV18; CDR3 protein: CASWGGEAFF; CDR3 DNA: TGTGCCAGCTGGGGGGGTGAAGCTTTCTTT
J gene: TRBJ2-3; clone size: .; D gene: .; V gene: TRBV6-6; CDR3 protein: CASSYATDTQYF; CDR3 DNA: TGTGCCAGCAGTTACGCGACAGATACGCAGTATTTT
J gene: TRBJ2-1; clone size: once; D gene: .; V gene: TRBV28; CDR3 protein: CASSPLHGSMSSEQFF; CDR3 DNA: TGTGCCAGCAGCCCCCTCCACGGGTCGATGAGTAGTGAGCAGTTCTTC
J gene: TRBJ2-1; clone size: .; D gene: .; V gene: TRBV19; CDR3 protein: CASSIGGSYNEQFF; CDR3 DNA: TGTGCCAGTAGTATCGGCGGGTCCTACAATGAGCAGTTCTTC
J gene: TRBJ1-2; clone size: .; D gene: .; V gene: TRBV19; CDR3 protein: CASSITPGGLEGYTF; CDR3 DNA: TGTGCCAGTAGTATCACTCCGGGGGGGCTAGAAGGCTACACCTTC
J gene: TRBJ2-1; clone size: .; D gene: TRBD1; V gene: TRBV29-1; CDR3 protein: CSAPLRDRAYNEQFF; CDR3 DNA: TGCAGCGCCCCTCTCCGGGACAGGGCTTACAATGAGCAGTTCTTC
J gene: TRBJ2-1; clone size: .; D gene: TRBD2; V gene: TRBV19; CDR3 protein: CASSTRLAGNNEQFF; CDR3 DNA: TGTGCCAGTAGTACTAGACTAGCGGGGAACAATGAGCAGTTCTTC
J gene: TRBJ1-3; clone size: .; D gene: .; V gene: TRBV7-8; CDR3 protein: CASSYGRDSGNTIYF; CDR3 DNA: TGTGCCAGCAGTTATGGACGGGACTCTGGAAACACCATATATTTT
J gene: TRBJ2-7; clone size: .; D gene: TRBD1; V gene: TRBV7-6; CDR3 protein: CASSPYTGGTYEQYF; CDR3 DNA: TGTGCCAGCAGCCCCTATACAGGGGGCACGTACGAGCAGTACTTC
J gene: TRBJ2-3; clone size: .; D gene: TRBD2; V gene: TRBV19; CDR3 protein: CASRGTSRTDTQYF; CDR3 DNA: TGTGCCAGTAGGGGGACTAGCCGCACAGATACGCAGTATTTT
J gene: TRBJ1-5; clone size: .; D gene: TRBD1; V gene: TRBV6-5; CDR3 protein: CASQTGQGAYQPQHF; CDR3 DNA: TGTGCCAGCCAGACGGGACAGGGGGCCTATCAGCCCCAGCATTTT
J gene: TRBJ2-7; clone size: once; D gene: TRBD1; V gene: TRBV30; CDR3 protein: CAGGGQGAWSEQYF; CDR3 DNA: TGTGCCGGCGGTGGGCAGGGGGCTTGGAGCGAGCAGTACTTC
J gene: TRBJ1-2; clone size: .; D gene: .; V gene: TRBV9; CDR3 protein: CASSVSQGREGGYTF; CDR3 DNA: TGTGCCAGCAGCGTATCCCAGGGACGGGAGGGTGGCTACACCTTC
J gene: TRBJ1-5; clone size: .; D gene: .; V gene: TRBV5-4; CDR3 protein: CASSQDNPFGNQPQHF; CDR3 DNA: TGTGCCAGCAGCCAGGACAACCCATTCGGCAATCAGCCCCAGCATTTT
J gene: TRBJ2-3; clone size: .; D gene: TRBD2; V gene: TRBV12-5; CDR3 protein: CASGGAGGEDTQYF; CDR3 DNA: TGTGCTAGTGGCGGAGCGGGGGGGGAAGATACGCAGTATTTT
J gene: TRBJ2-1; clone size: .; D gene: TRBD2; V gene: TRBV9; CDR3 protein: CASSVLAGGLNNEQFF; CDR3 DNA: TGTGCCAGCAGCGTCTTAGCGGGAGGGTTGAACAATGAGCAGTTCTTC
J gene: TRBJ2-5; clone size: .; D gene: TRBD2; V gene: TRBV4-1; CDR3 protein: CASSQDRAGGPQETQYF; CDR3 DNA: TGCGCCAGCAGCCAAGATCGAGCGGGAGGCCCTCAAGAGACCCAGTACTTC
J gene: TRBJ2-7; clone size: .; D gene: .; V gene: TRBV6-1; CDR3 protein: CASSPGQISYEQYF; CDR3 DNA: TGTGCCAGCAGCCCTGGGCAGATCTCCTACGAGCAGTACTTC
J gene: TRBJ2-3; clone size: .; D gene: TRBD2; V gene: TRBV7-6; CDR3 protein: CASSLTSGTVTDTQYF; CDR3 DNA: TGTGCCAGCAGCTTGACTAGCGGGACTGTCACAGATACGCAGTATTTT
J gene: TRBJ2-1; clone size: .; D gene: TRBD2; V gene: TRBV13; CDR3 protein: CASSPIGGTSGRNEQFF; CDR3 DNA: TGTGCCAGCAGCCCCATAGGAGGGACTAGCGGACGGAATGAGCAGTTCTTC
J gene: TRBJ1-1; clone size: .; D gene: .; V gene: TRBV9; CDR3 protein: CASSTETGDVAFF; CDR3 DNA: TGTGCCAGCAGCACAGAGACAGGCGACGTGGCTTTCTTT
J gene: TRBJ2-1; clone size: .; D gene: .; V gene: TRBV5-1; CDR3 protein: CASSPRSYNEQFF; CDR3 DNA: TGCGCCAGCAGCCCGAGGTCCTACAATGAGCAGTTCTTC
J gene: TRBJ2-2; clone size: .; D gene: .; V gene: TRBV21-1; CDR3 protein: CASSNTGTGDVGTGELFF; CDR3 DNA: TGTGCCAGCAGCAATACCGGGACAGGGGACGTAGGGACCGGGGAGCTGTTTTTT
J gene: TRBJ2-5; clone size: .; D gene: .; V gene: TRBV19; CDR3 protein: CASSLGYPTQETQYF; CDR3 DNA: TGTGCCAGTTCCCTCGGGTACCCAACCCAAGAGACCCAGTACTTC
J gene: TRBJ2-3; clone size: .; D gene: TRBD2; V gene: TRBV2; CDR3 protein: CASKSSGGRWDTQYF; CDR3 DNA: TGTGCCAGCAAATCTAGCGGGGGGCGGTGGGATACGCAGTATTTT